This T cell receptor (beta chain) comes out of a study of shared clonotypes between healthy human individuals. The CDR3 extends over 17 amino acids. Trimming stripped 7 bases from V and 0 bases from J, with 22 bases between. CDR1 is SGHVS, CDR2 FQNEAQ, per germline. Clones were sequenced by immunoSEQ multiplex PCR, and TCRdb holds only the in-frame ones, with some missing. The sample lists hundreds of thousands of clones; roughly 72% were seen once. The material sequenced was memory CD4+ T cells sorted from blood. Subset noted: CD45RA-negative fraction. The TCR sequence derives from a woman in her thirties in good health. V gene TRBV7-8 combines with J gene TRBJ2-7; tentatively, D is TRBD1 (6 bases). Here the CDR3 DNA reads TGTGCCAGCAACATCTTATGGGTACAGGGTAGCTCCTACGAGCAGTACTTC. This sequence encodes CASNILWVQGSSYEQYF.